This passage covers 2 T cell receptor beta chains from one sample sequenced in a study of CD8+ T cells in alopecia areata. Reverse transcribed after extraction, RNA yielded cDNA as the sequencing template. TCRdb's copy holds only in-frame clones and misses some; the assay was immunoSEQ multiplex PCR. The sample comprises some 180,000 clones, roughly 65% of which are singletons, and over 1.5% rests with the top ten. Sequencing was performed on CD4+ T cells sorted from blood, taken at week 0. These receptors were collected from a human donor with alopecia areata.

This clone occurred a few times. V usage is TRBV27 and J usage is TRBJ1-1, with 7 bases fitting TRBD1. The CDR3 is 14 amino acids. From germline, CDR1 is MNHEY and CDR2 SMNVEV (reference sequence). V lost 6 bases, J lost 7 bases, and 11 bases stayed unmatched. CDR3 DNA sequence: TGTGCCAGCAGCTTCCCCGACAGGGCGAGTGAAGCTTTCTTT. It specifies CASSFPDRASEAFF.

The chain links TRBV30 to TRBJ2-6; D possibly corresponds to TRBD1 (6 bases). Trimming pared 6 bases from V and 0 bases from J, leaving 9 bases between. The CDR3 is 14 amino acids. Germline V gene data show CDR1 as GTSNPN and CDR2 as SVGIG (reference sequence). The CDR3 loop is CACPTGSGANVLTF. In nucleotides, the CDR3 is TGTGCCTGTCCGACAGGCTCTGGGGCCAACGTCCTGACTTTC. The whole variable domain, filled in from reference TRBV30 and TRBJ2-6, reads SQTIHQWPATLVQPVGSPLSLECTVEGTSNPNLYWYRQAAGRGLQLLFYSVGIGQISSEVPQNLSASRPQDRQFILSSKKLLLSDSGFYLCACPTGSGANVLTFGAGSRLTVL.